This entry is about one TCR beta chain. Its antigen is as yet unknown. Sequencing was performed with immunoSEQ multiplex PCR; in TCRdb, only in-frame clones are kept and a portion is missing. The sample holds about 7,600 clones, about 60% seen once. This entry comes from a study of memory B cells and T cells in multiple sclerosis. Study-level findings and limits: Normalization was needed because clone-set size differences affected shared clonotype counts.

V lost 2 bases, J lost 4 bases, and 14 bases lay in between. Germline V gene sequence: CDR1 SGHVS, CDR2 FNYEAQ. The CDR3 totals 16 residues. This TCR was recovered from a human donor with multiple sclerosis. The sequencing sample was made of memory (CD45RO+) CD8+ T cells from blood. The chain combines TRBV7-6 with TRBJ2-2; weak D call: TRBD2 (5 bases). The CDR3 reads CASSLRPGSATGELFF. For the CDR3, the DNA is TGTGCCAGCAGCTTACGACCGGGGAGTGCCACCGGGGAGCTGTTTTTT.